These 21 T cell receptor beta chains were sequenced from one sample in a study of identifying expanded T cells in peripheral blood. Method: immunoSEQ multiplex PCR; TCRdb's copy keeps in-frame clones and lacks some. The top ten hold around 8.3% of the sample, which has 90,000 to 110,000 clones, about 88% seen once. Input material: blood. These receptors came from a person between 18 and 69 years old in good health.

This clone has only a few counts. The V call is TRBV18, the J call TRBJ1-2; D unresolved. The CDR3 covers 16 residues. Germline CDR1 and CDR2: KGHSH and LQKENI. Deletions cut 5 bases from V and 0 bases from J, with 16 bases between. The CDR3 sequence is CASSTGRAEANYGYTF. DNA of the CDR3: TGTGCCAGCTCAACGGGGAGGGCAGAGGCTAACTATGGCTACACCTTC.

The rearrangement uses TRBV28 and TRBJ2-3; maybe TRBD2 (7 bases). The CDR3 sequence is 16 residues long. V was shortened by 3 bases and J by 2 bases, with 15 bases between the two germline ends. The V gene's germline CDR1 is MDHEN and CDR2 SYDVKM. The CDR3 coding sequence is TGTGCCAGCAGTTTCGGGGGGCCGCCAGACACAGATACGCAGTATTTT. It encodes CASSFGGPPDTDTQYF.

The rearrangement uses TRBV2 and TRBJ2-5; D gene unclear. The CDR3 is 13 residues long. From germline, CDR1 is SNHLY and CDR2 FYNNEI. V was cut by 8 bases and J by 4 bases, with 14 bases left in between. The CDR3 loop reads CASALGVGETQYF. CDR3 DNA: TGTGCCAGCGCCCTTGGTGTCGGAGAGACCCAGTACTTC.

The genes are TRBV19 and TRBJ2-7; D might be TRBD2 (6 bases). Germline V gene sequence: CDR1 LNHDA, CDR2 SQIVND (reference sequence). V lost 7 bases and J lost 1, with 17 bases in between. The CDR3 length is 15 residues. The CDR3 nucleotides read TGTGCCAGTACCTCGGGGGTCGGGGGTTCCTACGAGCAGTACTTC. The encoded protein is CASTSGVGGSYEQYF.

The chain links TRBV28 to TRBJ1-4, with 8 bases lining up with TRBD1. J lost 6 bases, V lost 6 bases, and 6 bases had no gene match. Germline values: CDR1 MDHEN, CDR2 SYDVKM. The CDR3 consists of 14 residues. For the CDR3, the DNA is TGTGCCAGCAGCTTACTGGACAGGGATGAAAAACTGTTTTTT. Residues: CASSLLDRDEKLFF.

This chain joins TRBV11-2 and TRBJ2-7; no firm D call. V gave up 2 bases and J gave up 0 bases, with 5 bases separating them. Germline V gene lookup returns CDR1 SGHAT and CDR2 FQNNGV. The CDR3 contains 13 residues. CDR3 residues: CASSLFASYEQYF. DNA for the CDR3: TGTGCCAGCAGCTTATTTGCCTCCTACGAGCAGTACTTC.

A single count supports this clone. J is TRBJ1-6 and V is TRBV2; D gene unclear. This CDR3 contains 14 residues. V was pared by 3 bases and J by 12 bases, with 15 bases between. The germline gives CDR1 SNHLY, CDR2 FYNNEI. Here the CDR3 reads CASSESEGFGPLHF. The DNA of the CDR3 is TGTGCCAGCAGTGAGTCGGAAGGCTTCGGACCCCTCCACTTT.

The V and J genes are TRBV5-1 and TRBJ1-2; D is undetermined. The V end was cut by 2 bases, the J end by 1 base, with 15 bases between. Germline values: CDR1 SGHRS, CDR2 YFSETQ. This CDR3 contains 16 residues. CDR3 residues: CASSLGQFSLNYGYTF. As DNA, the CDR3 is TGCGCCAGCAGCTTAGGGCAGTTTAGCCTTAACTATGGCTACACCTTC.

The chain is built from TRBV30 and TRBJ1-1, with unresolved D. Trimming cost V 3 bases and J 0 bases, with 8 bases left between them. Germline values: CDR1 GTSNPN, CDR2 SVGIG (reference sequence). The CDR3 extends over 13 amino acids. The CDR3 nucleotides read TGTGCCTGGAGCGGCAGCTTGAACACTGAAGCTTTCTTT. Translating it yields CAWSGSLNTEAFF.

This clone was observed a handful of times. The V call is TRBV6-6, the J call TRBJ1-2; D is undetermined. CDR1 is MNHNY and CDR2 is SVGAGI in the germline V gene (reference sequence). The CDR3 is 13 residues long. Trimming pared 2 bases from V and 4 bases from J, leaving 8 bases between. The CDR3 DNA follows: TGTGCCAGCAGTTACCAAAGCAGCTATGGCTACACCTTC. Protein sequence: CASSYQSSYGYTF.

The chain combines TRBV5-1 with TRBJ1-2; weak D call: TRBD1 (6 bases). Germline CDR1 and CDR2: SGHRS and YFSETQ. The CDR3 is 15 residues long. V gave up 3 bases and J gave up 2 bases, with 14 bases separating them. CDR3 region: CASSSWDNTNYGYTF. CDR3 coding DNA: TGCGCCAGCAGCTCTTGGGACAACACAAACTATGGCTACACCTTC.

The rearrangement links TRBV9 to TRBJ2-3; D remains unclear. The CDR3 has 15 residues. Germline V CDR1 and CDR2: SGDLS, YYNGEE. Trimming removed 4 bases at V and 6 bases at J, with 18 bases between. The CDR3 DNA reads TGTGCCAGCAGCTCCCACGTGCCCCCGGGCGATACGCAGTATTTT. Its protein is CASSSHVPPGDTQYF. The full variable domain, in which reference TRBV9 and TRBJ2-3 provide the parts outside the CDR3, is DSGVTQTPKHLITATGQRVTLRCSPRSGDLSVYWYQQSLDQGLQFLIQYYNGEERAKGNILERFSAQQFPDLHSELNLSSLELGDSALYFCASSSHVPPGDTQYFGPGTRLTVL.

This chain uses TRBV15 with TRBJ2-1, with D perhaps TRBD2 (5 bases). There are 16 residues in the CDR3. The germline V and J ends were trimmed by 5 bases and 7 bases, with 21 bases remaining between them. Germline-derived CDR1 and CDR2 are LNHNV and YYDKDF (reference sequence). The CDR3 spells CATSVVRGSLGNEQFF. Written as DNA, the CDR3 is TGTGCCACCAGCGTAGTTAGAGGGTCCCTAGGGAATGAGCAGTTCTTC.

Only one count was recorded for this clone. The J gene is TRBJ1-2, the V gene TRBV4-2, with TRBD1 identical over 7 bases. Germline-derived CDR1 and CDR2 are LGHNA and YNFKEQ. The trim removed 0 bases at V and 6 bases at J, leaving 10 bases unmatched. CDR3 length equals 16 residues. The CDR3 DNA reads TGTGCCAGCAGCCAAGATCCGGGACAGTACACAGATGGCTACACCTTC. Residues: CASSQDPGQYTDGYTF.

The chain employs TRBV19 and TRBJ1-5; 7 nucleotides align to TRBD1. V gave up 5 bases and J gave up 1 base; unmatched junction bases: 14. Germline V gives CDR1 LNHDA, CDR2 SQIVND (reference sequence). The CDR3 spans 18 residues. Here the CDR3 DNA reads TGTGCCAGTAGTCAGAGGGGGCTACAAAGCAGGAGCAATCAGCCCCAGCATTTT. Translating it yields CASSQRGLQSRSNQPQHF.

V usage is TRBV5-6 and J usage is TRBJ1-5, with D hard to call. The V gene lost 1 base and the J gene lost 6 bases, with 11 bases spanning the gap. The CDR3 has 14 amino acids. The germline CDR1 and CDR2 sequences are SGHDT and YYEEEE. The CDR3 sequence: CASSLRGYGQPQHF. DNA of the CDR3: TGTGCCAGCAGCTTGAGAGGGTACGGTCAGCCCCAGCATTTT. The full variable domain, in which reference TRBV5-6 and TRBJ1-5 provide the parts outside the CDR3, is DAGVTQSPTHLIKTRGQQVTLRCSPKSGHDTVSWYQQALGQGPQFIFQYYEEEERQRGNFPDRFSGHQFPNYSSELNVNALLLGDSALYLCASSLRGYGQPQHFGDGTRLSIL.

The J gene is TRBJ2-7, the V gene TRBV29-1; 8 bases map to TRBD2. CDR3 length: 15 residues. Trimming removed 6 bases from V and 6 bases from J; junction bases left unmatched: 16. CDR1 is SQVTM and CDR2 is ANQGSEA in the germline V gene. CDR3 region: CSVAREFSGIGEQYF. CDR3 nucleotide sequence: TGCAGCGTCGCCCGGGAGTTTAGCGGGATCGGCGAGCAGTACTTC.

The chain employs TRBV18 and TRBJ2-3; D is uncertain. Germline V gene lookup returns CDR1 KGHSH and CDR2 LQKENI. The V and J ends lost 5 bases and 0 bases respectively, with 6 bases between them. CDR3 length: 13 residues. The DNA for the CDR3 is TGTGCCAGCTCATTAGGGAGCACAGATACGCAGTATTTT. Its protein is CASSLGSTDTQYF.

The J gene is TRBJ1-1, the V gene TRBV15; a weak D match, TRBD1 (5 bases). Germline values: CDR1 LNHNV, CDR2 YYDKDF (reference sequence). V lost 5 bases to trimming and J lost 5 bases, with 12 bases between them. The CDR3 covers 13 residues. The CDR3 is CATSFGAGTEAFF. The CDR3 DNA reads as TGTGCCACCAGCTTTGGGGCCGGAACTGAAGCTTTCTTT.

The gene calls are TRBV7-8 and TRBJ1-2, with 11 bases aligning to TRBD1. After removal of 5 bases from V and 13 bases from J, the junction contained 6 bases not matched to a gene. The CDR3 length is 12 residues. CDR1 is SGHVS and CDR2 is FQNEAQ in the germline V gene. CDR3 DNA: TGTGCCAGCAGCCTGAGGACAGGGGGCGGCACCTTC. Translated, it gives CASSLRTGGGTF.

The chain combines TRBV19 with TRBJ2-1; D possibly corresponds to TRBD2 (6 bases). The V gene lost 3 bases and the J gene lost 0 bases, with 6 bases spanning the gap. The CDR3 length is 14 residues. Per the germline V gene, CDR1 is LNHDA and CDR2 is SQIVND (reference sequence). The CDR3 nucleotides are TGTGCCAGTAGTATCGGGAGCTCCTACAATGAGCAGTTCTTC. It specifies CASSIGSSYNEQFF.